Following are 23 T cell receptor beta chains from one sample sequenced in a study of blood T cell repertoires in COVID-19. Profiled with immunoSEQ multiplex PCR; TCRdb holds only in-frame clones, not every one. The sample has fewer than 250,000 clones; about 83% are singletons. The sequenced material came from peripheral blood. The source is a human donor in a cohort sampled during active COVID-19.

The chain combines TRBV6-5 with TRBJ2-7, with D tentatively TRBD1 (5 bases). V gave up 6 bases and J gave up 2 bases, with 11 bases separating them. CDR1 MNHEY and CDR2 SVGAGI come from the germline V gene. The CDR3 has 13 amino acids. CDR3 sequence reads: CASSRQSTYEQYF. The CDR3 DNA sequence: TGTGCCAGCAGCAGACAGAGTACCTACGAGCAGTACTTC.

The CDR3 coding sequence is TGTGCCAGCAGCCGACAGGGGTTGCCCCACAATGAGCAGTTCTTC. The encoded protein is CASSRQGLPHNEQFF. The chain employs TRBV5-4 and TRBJ2-1; 8 bases match TRBD1. V trimming: 4 bases; J trimming: 5 bases; junction bases outside the gene matches: 8. In germline, CDR1 is SGHNT, CDR2 YYREEE (reference sequence). CDR3 length: 15 amino acids.

This chain joins TRBV2 and TRBJ1-5, with 10 nucleotides matching TRBD1. V gave up 7 bases and J gave up 1 base; unmatched junction bases: 4. CDR1 is SNHLY and CDR2 is FYNNEI in the germline V gene. This CDR3 is built from 15 residues. Here the CDR3 reads CASKTGGSSNQPQHF. The CDR3 DNA is TGTGCCAGCAAGACAGGGGGCTCCAGCAATCAGCCCCAGCATTTT.

This clone was detected once. The chain carries TRBV18 and TRBJ2-7; D gene unclear. The CDR3 consists of 14 residues. The germline CDR1 and CDR2 sequences are KGHSH and LQKENI. V lost 2 bases to trimming and J lost 5 bases, with 13 bases between them. The CDR3 nucleotides read TGTGCCAGCTCACCAAGGAGCGTCCAACACGAGCAGTACTTC. Translation: CASSPRSVQHEQYF.

This sequence joins TRBV5-1 and TRBJ2-7; D is possibly TRBD1 (6 bases). Germline values: CDR1 SGHRS, CDR2 YFSETQ. V lost 4 bases to trimming and J lost 3 bases, with 14 bases between them. CDR3 length: 14 amino acids. CDR3 loop: CASSPGTPRYEQYF. CDR3 nucleotide sequence: TGCGCCAGCAGCCCCGGGACACCACGCTACGAGCAGTACTTC.

This chain links TRBV3-1 (or the pseudogene TRBV3-2) with TRBJ2-3; 9 bases align to TRBD2. V lost 1 base to trimming and J lost 5 bases; unmatched junction nucleotides: 4. CDR1 and CDR2 from the germline V gene are LGHDT and YNNKEL (reference sequence). This CDR3 spans 15 amino acids. CDR3 region: CASSQGSGGGDTQYF. CDR3 DNA sequence: TGTGCCAGCAGCCAAGGTAGCGGGGGAGGAGATACGCAGTATTTT.

The chain recombines TRBV10-1 with TRBJ2-2; 7 bases match TRBD1. Germline CDR1 and CDR2: WNHNN and SYGVQD (reference sequence). The V segment lost 3 bases and the J segment 7 bases; nucleotides outside the gene matches: 5. This CDR3 region has 14 residues. This CDR3 reads CASSEGGRGGELFF. The DNA for the CDR3 is TGCGCCAGCAGTGAAGGGGGCAGAGGCGGGGAGCTGTTTTTT.

The chain has TRBV28 and TRBJ2-7; a weak D match, TRBD1 (5 bases). The CDR3 contains 20 residues. Trimming stripped 7 bases from V and 4 bases from J, with 35 bases between. Germline V gene lookup returns CDR1 MDHEN and CDR2 SYDVKM. The CDR3 bases are TGTGCCAGCAACCATCAGCAGGGTTTCGGTCAGATCCCCTCGATTTACGAGCAGTACTTC. The encoded protein is CASNHQQGFGQIPSIYEQYF. The complete variable domain, with remaining parts taken from reference TRBV28 and TRBJ2-7, reads DVKVTQSSRYLVKRTGEKVFLECVQDMDHENMFWYRQDPGLGLRLIYFSYDVKMKEKGDIPEGYSVSREKKERFSLILESASTNQTSMYLCASNHQQGFGQIPSIYEQYFGPGTRLTVT.

The rearrangement uses TRBV5-1 and TRBJ1-2; D may be TRBD1 (5 bases). Trimming removed 0 bases from V and 0 bases from J, with 9 bases in between. The germline V gene encodes CDR1 SGHRS and CDR2 YFSETQ. CDR3 length equals 15 residues. In DNA form, the CDR3 reads TGCGCCAGCAGCTTGGATGCAGGGTCTAACTATGGCTACACCTTC. It is translated as CASSLDAGSNYGYTF.

This clone was observed a few times. The rearrangement uses TRBV28 and TRBJ2-3; 7 bases match TRBD1. The length of the CDR3 is 20 residues. The ends lost 4 bases at V and 0 bases at J; junction bases unmatched: 19. In germline, CDR1 is MDHEN, CDR2 SYDVKM. DNA of the CDR3: TGTGCCAGCAGTTATATAATTCCCCGGGACAGAGATTTTAGCACAGATACGCAGTATTTT. Protein: CASSYIIPRDRDFSTDTQYF.

The sample holds a few counts of this clone. The rearrangement links TRBV19 to TRBJ1-4, with TRBD1 matching 8 bases. This CDR3 has 13 residues. CDR1 is LNHDA, CDR2 SQIVND, per germline (reference sequence). V dropped 7 bases and J dropped 7; count of bases not matched to a gene: 5. The CDR3 region is CASTGQGLEKLFF. The CDR3 DNA reads as TGTGCCAGTACCGGACAGGGCCTTGAAAAACTGTTTTTT.

This clone was detected only a few times. V gene TRBV10-3 combines with J gene TRBJ1-1; 7 bases align to TRBD1. The V gene end was trimmed by 2 bases and the J gene end by 4 bases; junction bases not matched to a gene: 10. This CDR3 contains 16 residues. Germline CDR1 ENHRY, CDR2 SYGVKD. The CDR3 loop is CAISETAGGSFTEAFF. In DNA, the CDR3 is TGTGCCATCAGTGAGACGGCAGGGGGGAGTTTCACTGAAGCTTTCTTT.

V gene TRBV2 combines with J gene TRBJ2-7, with 9 bases aligning to TRBD1. CDR1 is SNHLY and CDR2 is FYNNEI in the germline V gene. Germline trimming cut 7 bases from V and 5 bases from J; bases unmatched to any gene: 9. The CDR3 has 14 amino acids. The chain's CDR3 is CASNKDRGKDEQYF. The CDR3 nucleotides read TGTGCCAGCAATAAAGACAGGGGGAAAGACGAGCAGTACTTC.

V is TRBV27 and J is TRBJ2-7, with D possibly matching TRBD1 (5 bases). CDR3 size: 14 residues. The germline V and J ends were trimmed by 3 bases and 1 base, with 10 bases remaining between them. The germline V gene encodes CDR1 MNHEY and CDR2 SMNVEV (reference sequence). CDR3 protein: CASSFDRGSYEQYF. The CDR3, as DNA: TGTGCCAGCAGTTTCGACAGAGGATCCTACGAGCAGTACTTC.

This rearrangement joins TRBV3-1 (or the pseudogene TRBV3-2) to TRBJ1-5; D might be TRBD1 (5 bases). CDR3 length: 13 amino acids. Germline CDR1 LGHDT, CDR2 YNNKEL (reference sequence). V was shortened by 5 bases and J by 1 base, with 6 bases between the two germline ends. The CDR3 nucleotides are TGTGCCAGCAGCGGACAAAGCAATCAGCCCCAGCATTTT. Amino acid sequence: CASSGQSNQPQHF.

This sequence joins TRBV7-9 and TRBJ2-1; 11 positions match TRBD2. V lost 5 bases and J lost 6; bases outside the gene matches: 6. Germline V gives CDR1 SEHNR, CDR2 FQNEAQ (reference sequence). The CDR3 is 15 amino acids. CDR3 sequence reads: CASSPTSGVSNEQFF. CDR3 DNA sequence: TGTGCCAGCAGCCCGACTAGCGGGGTTAGCAATGAGCAGTTCTTC.

This rearrangement joins TRBV10-1 to TRBJ2-5, with D unclear. CDR3 length: 13 amino acids. CDR1 is WNHNN and CDR2 is SYGVQD in the germline V gene (reference sequence). Trimming shortened V by 5 bases and J by 3 bases, and 10 bases separated the two germline ends. The CDR3 here is CASSRDIKETQYF. The CDR3 region has the DNA TGCGCCAGCAGTCGTGACATTAAAGAGACCCAGTACTTC.

This clone has a single count. This CDR3 reads CASATGTGGNQPQHF. The DNA for the CDR3 is TGTGCCAGCGCTACGGGCACAGGAGGGAATCAGCCCCAGCATTTT. The rearrangement joins TRBV11-2 to TRBJ1-5, with D perhaps matching TRBD1 (5 bases). V lost 8 bases and J lost 4, with 18 bases in between. Germline CDR1 SGHAT, CDR2 FQNNGV. The CDR3 contains 15 residues.

The chain employs TRBV15 and TRBJ2-7; D is unclear. V lost 0 bases to trimming and J lost 3 bases, with 12 bases between them. This CDR3 region has 15 residues. Germline CDR1 is LNHNV and CDR2 is YYDKDF (reference sequence). CDR3 bases: TGTGCCACCAGCAGAGATCGAGCATCCGACTACGAGCAGTACTTC. Amino acids: CATSRDRASDYEQYF.

This clone came up many times. V is TRBV11-2 and J is TRBJ2-2; no reliable D call. V was clipped by 1 base and J by 7 bases, with 7 bases between them. The CDR3 is made up of 13 amino acids. Germline-derived CDR1 and CDR2 are SGHAT and FQNNGV. CDR3 coding DNA: TGTGCCAGCAGCTTAGTGAGAGGCGGGGAGCTGTTTTTT. Translating gives CASSLVRGGELFF.

This clone has a single count. The chain recombines TRBV3-1 (or the pseudogene TRBV3-2) with TRBJ1-1; TRBD1 might be the D (5 bases). This CDR3 has 14 residues. Per germline, CDR1 LGHDT and CDR2 YNNKEL (reference sequence). V gave up 2 bases and J gave up 5 bases, with 12 bases separating them. The CDR3 spells CASSQYGGETEAFF. Written as DNA, the CDR3 is TGTGCCAGCAGCCAATACGGAGGGGAGACTGAAGCTTTCTTT.

Only a few counts were recorded for this clone. The V and J genes are TRBV6-5 and TRBJ1-2, with unresolved D. Germline CDR1 and CDR2: MNHEY and SVGAGI. The CDR3 spans 15 residues. The V gene lost 8 bases and the J gene lost 2 bases, with 18 bases spanning the gap. The CDR3 DNA reads as TGTGCCAGCTATTATGAGAGGGTATCCAACTATGGCTACACCTTC. Its translation is CASYYERVSNYGYTF.

The chain recombines TRBV2 with TRBJ1-4, with TRBD1 matching over 10 bases. V was pared by 5 bases and J by 10 bases, with 7 bases of the junction left unmatched. Germline-derived CDR1 and CDR2 are SNHLY and FYNNEI. The CDR3 totals 14 residues. CDR3 coding DNA: TGTGCCAGCAGTTCGGACAGGGGGTATGGAAAACTGTTTTTT. This translates into CASSSDRGYGKLFF.